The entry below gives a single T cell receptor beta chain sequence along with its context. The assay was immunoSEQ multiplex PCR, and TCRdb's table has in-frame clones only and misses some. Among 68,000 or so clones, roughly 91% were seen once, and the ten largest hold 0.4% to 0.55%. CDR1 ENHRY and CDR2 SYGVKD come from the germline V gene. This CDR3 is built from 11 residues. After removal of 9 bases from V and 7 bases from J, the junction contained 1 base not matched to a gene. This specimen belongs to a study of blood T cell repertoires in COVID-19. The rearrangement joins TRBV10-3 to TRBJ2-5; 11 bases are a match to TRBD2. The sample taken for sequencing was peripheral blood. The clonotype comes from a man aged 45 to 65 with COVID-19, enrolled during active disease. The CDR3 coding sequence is TGTGCCATTGGGACTAGCGGGACCCAGTACTTC. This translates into CAIGTSGTQYF.